The 27 T cell receptor beta chains reported below all come from one sample, sequenced in a study of tumor-infiltrating lymphocytes in localized non-small cell lung cancer. Here immunoSEQ multiplex PCR was the method, and the copy in TCRdb shows in-frame clones only, minus some. The table records roughly 10,000 clones, about 86% of them present only once. The specimen sequenced was uninvolved lung tissue not adjacent to the tumor. The receptor source for this set is a human donor with non-small cell lung cancer.

This clone was recorded a few times. A read error may produce the germline difference seen at one junction end. The CDR3 is CASSRTNGKLFF. In DNA form, the CDR3 reads TGTGCCAGCAGCCGGACAAATGGAAAACTGTTTTTT. V gene TRBV7-9 combines with J gene TRBJ1-4; D may be TRBD1 (5 bases). The germline V gene has CDR1 SEHNR and CDR2 FQNEAQ (reference sequence). The CDR3 runs 12 residues.

The J gene is TRBJ1-1, the V gene TRBV30, with unresolved D. The CDR3 has 13 residues. Germline CDR1 GTSNPN, CDR2 SVGIG (reference sequence). V shed 4 bases and J shed 1 base, with 10 bases lying between them. The CDR3 sequence: CAWTGSPNTEAFF. The CDR3 nucleotides read TGTGCCTGGACCGGGTCGCCGAACACTGAAGCTTTCTTT.

This clone was seen more than once but under ten times. The chain joins TRBV2 to TRBJ2-7; the match to TRBD2 covers 13 bases. V lost 6 bases, J lost 3 bases, and 2 bases stayed unmatched. CDR1 and CDR2 from the germline V gene are SNHLY and FYNNEI. The CDR3 has 14 residues. The CDR3 protein is CASRGLAGDYEQYF. The DNA for the CDR3 is TGTGCCAGCAGAGGACTAGCGGGGGACTACGAGCAGTACTTC.

This chain connects TRBV19 to TRBJ1-4; D may be TRBD1 (5 bases). The CDR3 has 16 residues. Deletions cut 5 bases from V and 5 bases from J, with 18 bases between. Germline CDR1 reads LNHDA; CDR2 reads SQIVND (reference sequence). The CDR3 loop is CASSPNSGQINEKLFF. CDR3 coding DNA: TGTGCCAGTAGTCCCAATTCGGGGCAGATCAATGAAAAACTGTTTTTT.

The chain links TRBV18 to TRBJ2-7, with D perhaps matching TRBD1 or TRBD2 (5 bases each). The CDR3 consists of 14 residues. Looked up from germline, CDR1 is KGHSH and CDR2 is LQKENI. V was shortened by 5 bases and J by 1 base, with 12 bases between the two germline ends. CDR3 sequence: CASSARDGSYEQYF. CDR3 sequence (DNA): TGTGCCAGCTCAGCCCGGGACGGGTCCTACGAGCAGTACTTC. Based on the CDR3 plus reference TRBV18 and TRBJ2-7, the full variable domain is NAGVMQNPRHLVRRRGQEARLRCSPMKGHSHVYWYRQLPEEGLKFMVYLQKENIIDESGMPKERFSAEFPKEGPSILRIQQVVRGDSAAYFCASSARDGSYEQYFGPGTRLTVT.

With respect to this clone: It is unclear where the CDR3 begins or ends on the DNA, so no DNA is shown, and the CDR3 is as TCRdb lists it. This chain connects TRBV6-5 to TRBJ1-2. Including both end residues, the CDR3 is 12 amino acids long. Germline CDR1 is MNHEY and CDR2 is SVGAGI. CDR3 region: CASSQWGGGNTF.

The rearrangement links TRBV4-2 to TRBJ1-2; D possibly corresponds to TRBD1 (6 bases). The germline V gene has CDR1 LGHNA and CDR2 YNFKEQ. The length of the CDR3 is 16 residues. V lost 1 base and J lost 5, with 17 bases in between. CDR3 bases: TGTGCCAGCAGCCAAGCTGGGGGGCAGGTTCCGTATGGCTACACCTTC. This gives the protein CASSQAGGQVPYGYTF.

The J gene is TRBJ2-1, the V gene TRBV9; tentative D call: TRBD1 (5 bases). With 7 bases removed from V and 0 bases from J, the gap between germline ends came to 17 bases. CDR1 SGDLS and CDR2 YYNGEE come from the germline V gene. The CDR3 spans 16 residues. The DNA of the CDR3 is TGTGCCAGCGGAGTCTCAAGCGACAGCTCCTACAATGAGCAGTTCTTC. Encoded protein: CASGVSSDSSYNEQFF.

This clone occurred once. This CDR3 reads CSVADGLLGNQPQHF. In DNA, the CDR3 is TGCAGCGTCGCTGACGGACTGTTAGGCAATCAGCCCCAGCATTTT. This chain links TRBV29-1 with TRBJ1-5; D is unresolved. CDR3 length: 15 amino acids. CDR1 is SQVTM and CDR2 is ANQGSEA in the germline V gene. Trimming shortened V by 6 bases and J by 2 bases, and 17 bases separated the two germline ends.

The chain is built from TRBV7-6 and TRBJ2-5; D unclear. The germline V gene has CDR1 SGHVS and CDR2 FNYEAQ. V was clipped by 5 bases and J by 4 bases, with 20 bases between them. The CDR3 is 16 amino acids. The CDR3 loop is CASSPDTPWGRETQYF. The CDR3 coding sequence is TGTGCCAGCAGCCCCGACACCCCCTGGGGAAGAGAGACCCAGTACTTC. Using reference TRBV7-6 and TRBJ2-5 for the parts outside the CDR3, the full variable domain is GAGVSQSPRYKVTKRGQDVALRCDPISGHVSLYWYRQALGQGPEFLTYFNYEAQQDKSGLPNDRFSAERPEGSISTLTIQRTEQRDSAMYRCASSPDTPWGRETQYFGPGTRLLVL.

In its sample, this clone was seen once. This rearrangement joins TRBV5-1 to TRBJ2-1; 11 positions match TRBD2. The CDR3 totals 16 residues. Trimming removed 5 bases from V and 0 bases from J; junction bases left unmatched: 4. Germline CDR1 reads SGHRS; CDR2 reads YFSETQ. CDR3: CASRQTSGVSYNEQFF. The DNA of the CDR3 is TGCGCCAGCAGGCAGACTAGCGGGGTCTCCTACAATGAGCAGTTCTTC.

The chain is built from TRBV27 and TRBJ1-2, with 8 bases matching TRBD1. Germline assignment: CDR1 MNHEY and CDR2 SMNVEV (reference sequence). CDR3 length: 16 amino acids. V shed 4 bases and J 0 bases; nucleotides not matched to a gene: 7. CDR3 amino acids: CASSSDRDPSNYGYTF. CDR3 coding DNA: TGTGCCAGCAGTTCGGACAGGGACCCTTCTAACTATGGCTACACCTTC.

The CDR3 reads CASSEAGTGPISPLHF. As DNA, the CDR3 is TGTGCCAGCAGTGAAGCAGGGACAGGCCCCATTTCACCCCTCCACTTT. The chain has TRBV6-1 and TRBJ1-6; 8 bases are a match to TRBD1. The V gene's germline CDR1 is MNHNS and CDR2 SASEGT. The CDR3 contains 16 residues. J lost 9 bases, V lost 0 bases, and 7 bases had no gene match.

The chain is built from TRBV7-8 and TRBJ2-7; D remains unclear. V was trimmed by 1 base and J by 6 bases, leaving 10 bases between them. Germline V CDR1 and CDR2: SGHVS, FQNEAQ. The CDR3 sequence is 13 residues long. The CDR3 nucleotides are TGTGCCAGCAGCTTAGACCCAGGTAGCGAGCAGTACTTC. It is translated as CASSLDPGSEQYF.

This chain uses TRBV2 with TRBJ2-7, with D possibly being TRBD2 (5 bases). V lost 0 bases and J lost 2, with 14 bases in between. In germline, CDR1 is SNHLY, CDR2 FYNNEI. The CDR3 runs to 16 residues. CDR3: CASSEAGAAPPYEQYF. The CDR3 coding sequence is TGTGCCAGCAGTGAAGCGGGAGCGGCACCTCCCTACGAGCAGTACTTC.

The chain joins TRBV6-5 to TRBJ1-1, with D maybe TRBD1 (5 bases). With 2 bases removed from V and 8 bases from J, the gap between germline ends came to 18 bases. There are 15 residues in the CDR3. CDR1 is MNHEY and CDR2 is SVGAGI in the germline V gene. CDR3 sequence (DNA): TGTGCCAGCAGTTACGACTCGTCGGGGACCGTCGAAGCTTTCTTT. This encodes CASSYDSSGTVEAFF.

The chain joins TRBV11-2 to TRBJ2-1; perhaps TRBD2 as D (6 bases). This CDR3 comprises 12 residues. The germline CDR1 and CDR2 sequences are SGHAT and FQNNGV. V lost 4 bases and J lost 7, with 8 bases in between. CDR3: CASSSAGNEQFF. As DNA, the CDR3 is TGTGCCAGCAGCTCGGCGGGGAATGAGCAGTTCTTC.

The chain combines TRBV25-1 with TRBJ1-6; D call uncertain. CDR1 and CDR2 from the germline V gene are MGHDK and SYGVNS. The CDR3 is made up of 17 amino acids. V shed 5 bases and J shed 0 bases, with 14 bases lying between them. The CDR3 DNA reads TGTGCCAGCAGTAGAGGGCGGCGGGGCTCCTATAATTCACCCCTCCACTTT. Amino acids: CASSRGRRGSYNSPLHF.

The chain is built from TRBV29-1 and TRBJ2-7, with TRBD2 matching 10 bases. Germline V gene sequence: CDR1 SQVTM, CDR2 ANQGSEA. V lost 4 bases and J lost 4; bases outside the gene matches: 7. The CDR3 is made up of 14 amino acids. This CDR3 is CSVVSGGAPYEQYF. The CDR3 bases are TGCAGCGTTGTAAGCGGGGGGGCACCATACGAGCAGTACTTC.

The rearrangement joins TRBV11-2 to TRBJ2-7; TRBD1 aligns across 7 bases. Trimming cost V 8 bases and J 2 bases; bases outside gene matches: 12. Germline CDR1 SGHAT, CDR2 FQNNGV. This CDR3 is built from 15 residues. CDR3 coding DNA: TGTGCCAGCGACCACGGGCGAGGGGGCACCTACGAGCAGTACTTC. This gives the protein CASDHGRGGTYEQYF.

This clone is medium-sized (0.01 to 0.1%) by share. The V call is TRBV18, the J call TRBJ1-5, with D possibly TRBD1 on 6 matching bases. From germline, CDR1 is KGHSH and CDR2 LQKENI. The CDR3 is made up of 14 amino acids. V was pared by 4 bases and J by 4 bases, with 11 bases between. CDR3 in amino acids: CASSQGGGNQPQHF. The CDR3 DNA reads as TGTGCCAGCTCACAGGGAGGGGGGAATCAGCCCCAGCATTTT. Variable domain in full (rest from reference TRBV18 and TRBJ1-5): NAGVMQNPRHLVRRRGQEARLRCSPMKGHSHVYWYRQLPEEGLKFMVYLQKENIIDESGMPKERFSAEFPKEGPSILRIQQVVRGDSAAYFCASSQGGGNQPQHFGDGTRLSIL.

The chain couples TRBV7-8 to TRBJ2-7; 8 bases align to TRBD1. The junction had 15 bases not matched to a gene; V was cut back by 2 bases and J by 6 bases. The CDR3 contains 17 residues. Germline assignment: CDR1 SGHVS and CDR2 FQNEAQ. The chain's CDR3 is CASSLRTGIVAGSEQYF. For the CDR3, the DNA is TGTGCCAGCAGCTTAAGGACAGGGATTGTCGCGGGAAGCGAGCAGTACTTC.

Worth noting for this clone: Additional DNA sequences in this sample encode the identical CDR3. This rearrangement joins TRBV6-5 to TRBJ2-5, with D hard to call. Germline V gene data show CDR1 as MNHEY and CDR2 as SVGAGI. This CDR3 comprises 11 residues. The V end lost 3 bases, the J end lost 5 bases, and 4 bases lay between the germline ends. CDR3: CASSYGETQYF. The CDR3 DNA reads as TGTGCCAGCAGTTATGGGGAGACCCAGTACTTC.

V is TRBV6-1 and J is TRBJ2-1; tentative D call: TRBD1 (6 bases). Germline values: CDR1 MNHNS, CDR2 SASEGT. V was trimmed by 5 bases and J by 9 bases, leaving 17 bases between them. The CDR3 is 14 residues long. CDR3 coding DNA: TGTGCCAGCAGTTTACTGAGTGGGGGCGGTGAGCAGTTCTTC. It specifies CASSLLSGGGEQFF.

The rearrangement joins TRBV5-1 to TRBJ2-5; the D call may be TRBD1 or TRBD2 (5 bases each). This CDR3 is 15 amino acids long. In germline, CDR1 is SGHRS, CDR2 YFSETQ. Trimming took off 0 bases at V and 4 bases at J, with 13 bases between the two ends. The CDR3 DNA reads as TGCGCCAGCAGCTTGGATCTGGGGGAAAGAGAGACCCAGTACTTC. It specifies CASSLDLGERETQYF. Full variable domain (remainder filled in from reference TRBV5-1 and TRBJ2-5): KAGVTQTPRYLIKTRGQQVTLSCSPISGHRSVSWYQQTPGQGLQFLFEYFSETQRNKGNFPGRFSGRQFSNSRSEMNVSTLELGDSALYLCASSLDLGERETQYFGPGTRLLVL.

This chain links TRBV5-1 with TRBJ2-7; weak D call: TRBD1 (6 bases). The ends were cut back, 4 bases at V and 6 bases at J, with 11 bases in the middle. CDR1 is SGHRS and CDR2 is YFSETQ in the germline V gene. The CDR3 contains 12 residues. CDR3 sequence: CASSPTGLEQYF. Written as DNA, the CDR3 is TGCGCCAGCAGCCCCACAGGGCTCGAGCAGTACTTC.

The chain carries TRBV6-5 and TRBJ2-3, with D possibly being TRBD2 (6 bases). Trimming cost V 4 bases and J 4 bases, with 15 bases left between them. The germline gives CDR1 MNHEY, CDR2 SVGAGI. The CDR3 consists of 15 residues. The CDR3, as DNA: TGTGCCAGCAGTTCAGGACGGGGGAGACCAGATACGCAGTATTTT. Its protein product is CASSSGRGRPDTQYF.